Sequencing of this T cell receptor (beta chain) was carried out in a study of blood T cell repertoires in COVID-19. On the study more broadly: Some COVID-19 samples were acute and others convalescent; all came from the United States, Italy and Spain. In each case, the material was cDNA or gDNA derived from T cells, B-cell-depleted T cells, or PBMCs.

Sequencing used immunoSEQ multiplex PCR; TCRdb keeps in-frame clones, though not all of them. There are about 120,000 clones in the sample; approximately 80% occur only once, and 5.5% to 7% lies in the top ten. Material for sequencing was peripheral blood. The TCR was taken from a man in his sixties or seventies with acute or convalescent COVID-19.

The CDR3 coding sequence is TGCGCCAGCAGCCACTTACGACAGGGAGTGACTTCGACCTATAATTCACCCCTCCACTTT. Residues: CASSHLRQGVTSTYNSPLHF. V gene TRBV4-3 combines with J gene TRBJ1-6; TRBD1 matches at 7 bases. CDR1 is LGHNA and CDR2 is YSLEER in the germline V gene. This CDR3 has 20 amino acids. Trimming took 3 bases from V and 2 from J; bases not matched to a gene: 16.